The T cell receptor (beta chain) under discussion was sequenced for a study of vaccination and CD4 T cells after COVID-19. Study context: Cultures serving as controls received a peptide pool (CEFX or HIV-1 Nef) or no peptide.

An Oncomine TCR Beta short-read assay was used to sequence the DNA from cultured CD4+ T cells. Genomic DNA was taken out of cultured CD4+ T cells by extraction. TCRdb reanalysed the PCR reads using MiXCR and keeps one entry per CDR3 protein. The sample yields some 22,000 distinct CDR3 sequences, approximately 59% seen once. The CDR3 has 13 residues. V was shortened by 7 bases and J by 4 bases, with 13 bases between the two germline ends. The germline V gene encodes CDR1 MNHNS and CDR2 SASEGT. In this sample, this clonotype turned up a few times. Its antigen is still unknown. Treatment indicated: approximately nine-day PBMC culture with coronavirus spike peptide pools or control peptides (ViraFEST assay).

This specimen was CD4+ T cells from blood, cultured in vitro, taken before SARS-CoV-2 vaccination. The V call is TRBV6-1, the J call TRBJ1-2, with a possible D match to TRBD1 (5 bases). This clonotype originated in a human donor who received a COVID-19 vaccine. Here the CDR3 reads CASTEGLAYGYTF. The CDR3 DNA sequence: TGTGCCAGCACGGAGGGGCTGGCCTATGGCTACACCTTC.